The T cell receptor beta chain described here comes from a study of blood T cell repertoires in COVID-19. Study in general: T cells, B-cell-depleted T cells, or PBMCs supplied cDNA or gDNA.

Participant age was roughly 18 to 100 years, and participants resided in around 24 US areas. TCRdb keeps only in-frame clones here, not all; method: immunoSEQ multiplex PCR. Seen here are under 200,000 clones, approximately 88% observed once, and the top ten hold about 6.6%. From germline, CDR1 is SGHDT and CDR2 YYEEEE. V was cut by 3 bases and J by 0 bases, with 16 bases left in between. The CDR3 is 17 residues long. The chain has TRBV5-6 and TRBJ1-3, with D possibly matching TRBD1 (6 bases). The sequence came from a woman in her forties or fifties who had recovered from COVID-19. The sample consisted of PBMCs or T cells enriched from blood (not recorded which). CDR3 coding DNA: TGTGCCAGCAGCTGGAAATCTACAGGGTACTCTGGAAACACCATATATTTT. Protein: CASSWKSTGYSGNTIYF. The full variable domain, completed using reference TRBV5-6 and TRBJ1-3, is DAGVTQSPTHLIKTRGQQVTLRCSPKSGHDTVSWYQQALGQGPQFIFQYYEEEERQRGNFPDRFSGHQFPNYSSELNVNALLLGDSALYLCASSWKSTGYSGNTIYFGEGSWLTVV.